Here is one T cell receptor beta chain with its context. This sample is drawn from a study of blood T cell repertoires in COVID-19. Background on the study: Samples came from the United States, Italy and Spain, spanning acute and convalescent COVID-19.

The V gene's germline CDR1 is SNHLY and CDR2 FYNNEI. V shed 0 bases, J shed 1 base, and the junction held 8 bases outside the gene matches. The CDR3 loop spans 18 amino acids. Study processing details: Nucleated cell counts were estimated from reference gene primer amplification. Method: immunoSEQ multiplex PCR; TCRdb's copy keeps in-frame clones and lacks some. V and J calls and clone size are given by that table; D and trimming were obtained from the DNA. The table records 45,000 to 50,000 clones, 70% to 90% of them present only once. The sample consisted of peripheral blood. This rearrangement joins TRBV2 to TRBJ2-2, with 7 bases lining up with TRBD1. The sequence derives from a human donor in a cohort sampled during active COVID-19. The CDR3 reads CASSEAGMGTVNTGELFF. For the CDR3, the DNA is TGTGCCAGCAGTGAAGCGGGGATGGGGACAGTGAACACCGGGGAGCTGTTTTTT.